The entry below describes one TCR beta chain. Antigen specificity is unknown. These data come from a study of CD8+CD57+ T cells in acquired aplastic anemia. Study-wide background: The study obtained about 10 million reads on average for CD4+ cells from healthy donors. Points from the study as a whole: It was found that more than 25 CD8+ CDR3 sequences were shared between patients and controls.

CDR1 SNHLY and CDR2 FYNNEI come from the germline V gene. V gave up 5 bases and J gave up 10 bases; unmatched junction bases: 8. This CDR3 comprises 14 residues. Genomic DNA provided the template from which TCR beta VDJ and CDR3 profiles were obtained. In TCRdb, the reads were re-called with MiXCR into one record per CDR3 protein. The sample includes around 33,000 distinct CDR3 sequences, 65% to 80% of them seen just once. V and J are TRBV2 and TRBJ2-1; 10 bases are a match to TRBD1. The sequence was obtained from a human donor in good health, serving as a control. Sequenced input: sorted CD4+, CD8+, or CD8+CD57+ T cells (not recorded which) from PBMCs. CDR3: CASSSWDRGGEQFF. The DNA for the CDR3 is TGTGCCAGCAGTTCTTGGGACAGGGGTGGGGAGCAGTTCTTC.